This passage covers 24 T cell receptor beta chains from one sample sequenced in a study of T cell changes during pregnancy in multiple sclerosis. TCRdb keeps only in-frame clones here, not all; method: immunoSEQ multiplex PCR. The data hold roughly 52,000 clones, with 94% observed a single time. The input for sequencing was CD8+ T cells from peripheral blood mononuclear cells, taken before pregnancy. These receptors were collected from a female donor with multiple sclerosis, enrolled in a pregnancy study.

The rearrangement joins TRBV7-8 to TRBJ2-3; 8 bases line up with TRBD1. J was trimmed by 8 bases and V by 4 bases; bases with no gene match: 11. There are 15 residues in the CDR3. CDR1 is SGHVS and CDR2 is FQNEAQ in the germline V gene. The CDR3 region has the DNA TGTGCCAGCAGCTCCGAGGGGACAGGTTTTGGTACGCAGTATTTT. As protein: CASSSEGTGFGTQYF.

This clone was detected a few times. The V gene is TRBV11-2, the J gene TRBJ1-1, with D possibly TRBD1 on 5 matching bases. The CDR3 loop spans 14 amino acids. The V end was cut by 1 base, the J end by 1 base, with 7 bases between. In germline, CDR1 is SGHAT, CDR2 FQNNGV. CDR3 protein: CASSLGTPNTEAFF. CDR3 sequence (DNA): TGTGCCAGCAGCTTAGGGACACCGAACACTGAAGCTTTCTTT.

This clone was observed once. The CDR3, as DNA: TGTGCCAGCAGCGGGACAGGGAACACCGGGGAGCTGTTTTTT. Amino acid sequence: CASSGTGNTGELFF. The chain employs TRBV7-9 and TRBJ2-2, with TRBD1 identical over 8 bases. Germline lookup yields CDR1 SEHNR and CDR2 FQNEAQ (reference sequence). The CDR3 is 14 residues long. With 5 bases clipped from V and 1 base from J, the junction kept 0 bases outside the gene matches.

The chain recombines TRBV5-6 with TRBJ2-1; 10 bases agree with TRBD2. The CDR3 has 17 residues. From germline, CDR1 is SGHDT and CDR2 YYEEEE. The trim removed 1 base at V and 8 bases at J, leaving 12 bases unmatched. CDR3 sequence (DNA): TGTGCCAGCAGCTTGAGGCTAGCGGGAGATGGGTCCGATGAGCAGTTCTTC. It translates to CASSLRLAGDGSDEQFF.

The chain has TRBV9 and TRBJ2-7, with a weak D call TRBD2 (5 bases). The CDR3 has 14 residues. Trimming took 4 bases from V and 5 from J, leaving 16 bases between them. CDR1 is SGDLS, CDR2 YYNGEE, per germline. The DNA of the CDR3 is TGTGCCAGCAGCCCAGGAGGCGATCTGCACGAGCAGTACTTC. The encoded protein is CASSPGGDLHEQYF.

The rearrangement uses TRBV2 and TRBJ2-2; a possible D gene is TRBD2 (6 bases). CDR1 SNHLY and CDR2 FYNNEI come from the germline V gene. Between the trimmed V and J ends, which lost 11 bases and 4 bases, there was a span of 14 bases. The CDR3 contains 13 residues. The CDR3 DNA is TGTGCCGCCGGGGGTAGTGGCACCGGGGAGCTGTTTTTT. It yields the protein CAAGGSGTGELFF.

The table lists this clone with a count of one. The chain has TRBV4-1 and TRBJ2-7; 8 nucleotides align to TRBD2. CDR1 MGHRA and CDR2 YSYEKL come from the germline V gene. CDR3 length: 17 residues. The J segment lost 3 bases and the V segment lost 0 bases, leaving 10 bases of the junction unmatched. The CDR3, as DNA: TGCGCCAGCAGCCAAGAGGGCACGGGACTAGGGGTCTACGAGCAGTACTTC. Translating gives CASSQEGTGLGVYEQYF.

The CDR3 here is CASSDQGKYSNQPQHF. CDR3 coding DNA: TGCGCCAGCAGTGACCAGGGGAAATATAGCAATCAGCCCCAGCATTTT. V and J are TRBV10-2 and TRBJ1-5; D is possibly TRBD1 (6 bases). Trimming took 3 bases from V and 0 from J, leaving 12 bases between them. The CDR3 is 16 residues long. Germline values: CDR1 WSHSY, CDR2 SAAADI.

The chain has TRBV7-9 and TRBJ2-5, with 7 bases fitting TRBD1. CDR1 and CDR2 from the germline V gene are SEHNR and FQNEAQ (reference sequence). The trim removed 5 bases at V and 2 bases at J, leaving 8 bases unmatched. The CDR3 loop spans 15 amino acids. The CDR3 spells CASSQETGTQETQYF. The CDR3, as DNA: TGTGCCAGCAGCCAAGAGACAGGGACACAAGAGACCCAGTACTTC. Full variable domain (outside the CDR3, taken from reference TRBV7-9 and TRBJ2-5): DTGVSQNPRHKITKRGQNVTFRCDPISEHNRLYWYRQTLGQGPEFLTYFQNEAQLEKSRLLSDRFSAERPKGSFSTLEIQRTEQGDSAMYLCASSQETGTQETQYFGPGTRLLVL.

This clone was observed a single time. The V and J genes are TRBV10-1 and TRBJ2-7; 9 positions match TRBD2. The CDR3 runs to 15 residues. The germline V gene has CDR1 WNHNN and CDR2 SYGVQD (reference sequence). V lost 0 bases and J lost 2; bases outside the gene matches: 2. CDR3 in DNA: TGCGCCAGCAGTGAGTCTAGCGGGAGAGCCTACGAGCAGTACTTC. This codes for CASSESSGRAYEQYF.

In this sample, this clone turned up once. This chain joins TRBV30 and TRBJ2-7, with D unclear. The CDR3 length is 14 residues. Germline lookup yields CDR1 GTSNPN and CDR2 SVGIG (reference sequence). Trimming cost V 0 bases and J 3 bases, with 12 bases left between them. In DNA form, the CDR3 reads TGTGCCTGGAGTGTAAGAATGGAGAGCTACGAGCAGTACTTC. Amino acids: CAWSVRMESYEQYF.

V and J are TRBV4-3 and TRBJ2-6; TRBD1 might be the D (6 bases). Trimming shortened V by 5 bases and J by 4 bases, and 15 bases separated the two germline ends. This CDR3 contains 16 residues. CDR1 LGHNA and CDR2 YSLEER come from the germline V gene. The CDR3 DNA sequence: TGCGCCAGCAGCTCAGGCAGGGGCTTAGGGGCCAACGTCCTGACTTTC. Its protein is CASSSGRGLGANVLTF.

The rearrangement links TRBV27 to TRBJ1-5; D is possibly TRBD1 (5 bases). Trimming stripped 4 bases from V and 0 bases from J, with 10 bases between. The V gene's germline CDR1 is MNHEY and CDR2 SMNVEV (reference sequence). This CDR3 has 15 amino acids. CDR3 sequence (DNA): TGTGCCAGCAGTTCAGGGCCGTATAGCAATCAGCCCCAGCATTTT. Its translation is CASSSGPYSNQPQHF.

The gene calls are TRBV2 and TRBJ1-3; 7 nucleotides match TRBD1. The trim removed 8 bases at V and 0 bases at J, leaving 19 bases unmatched. Germline CDR1 and CDR2: SNHLY and FYNNEI. The CDR3 contains 19 residues. The chain's CDR3 is CASLPTPGQLTSSGNTIYF. In DNA, the CDR3 is TGTGCCAGCCTCCCCACCCCGGGACAGTTAACGTCCTCTGGAAACACCATATATTTT.

The chain links TRBV5-6 to TRBJ2-2, with 11 bases matching TRBD2. Germline V gene lookup returns CDR1 SGHDT and CDR2 YYEEEE. This CDR3 region has 16 residues. V trimming: 3 bases; J trimming: 4 bases; junction bases outside the gene matches: 5. CDR3 in amino acids: CASSSRLAGITGELFF. The CDR3 DNA reads TGTGCCAGCAGCTCAAGACTAGCGGGAATCACCGGGGAGCTGTTTTTT.

V usage is TRBV4-1 and J usage is TRBJ1-2; weak D call: TRBD1 (6 bases). The CDR3 has 16 residues. The germline V gene encodes CDR1 MGHRA and CDR2 YSYEKL. Trimming removed 0 bases at V and 4 bases at J, with 15 bases between. In DNA, the CDR3 is TGCGCCAGCAGCCAAGATGGGGGGGCAGGATCCTATGGCTACACCTTC. Translation: CASSQDGGAGSYGYTF.

The rearrangement joins TRBV9 to TRBJ2-7; 10 bases line up with TRBD2. Per germline, CDR1 SGDLS and CDR2 YYNGEE. Unmatched junction bases numbered 3, after V lost 0 bases and J lost 6 bases. This CDR3 comprises 14 residues. CDR3 nucleotides: TGTGCCAGCAGCGTAGGGCTAGCGGGAGCCGAGCAGTACTTC. It encodes CASSVGLAGAEQYF.

This chain connects TRBV18 to TRBJ1-4, with TRBD1 matching 7 bases. The CDR3 is 13 residues long. Germline assignment: CDR1 KGHSH and CDR2 LQKENI. Trimming at V came to 6 bases and at J to 5 bases, leaving 3 bases not matched to a gene. DNA of the CDR3: TGTGCCAGCTCGACGGACAGGAATGAAAAACTGTTTTTT. This gives the protein CASSTDRNEKLFF.

V is TRBV10-3 and J is TRBJ1-2; tentative D call: TRBD1 (5 bases). The ends were cut back, 0 bases at V and 4 bases at J, with 12 bases in the middle. The CDR3 extends over 15 amino acids. Germline V gene lookup returns CDR1 ENHRY and CDR2 SYGVKD. CDR3 nucleotides: TGTGCCATCAGTGAGTCTCCCGACAGTCCCTATGGCTACACCTTC. Amino acids: CAISESPDSPYGYTF.

The chain carries TRBV29-1 and TRBJ2-7, with D possibly being TRBD2 (6 bases). This CDR3 is built from 13 residues. CDR1 and CDR2 (germline): SQVTM, ANQGSEA. The V end was cut by 1 base, the J end by 3 bases, with 10 bases between. The CDR3 region has the DNA TGCAGCGTTGAAGGGGGGGATAACTACGAGCAGTACTTC. It codes for CSVEGGDNYEQYF.

The chain is built from TRBV19 and TRBJ1-4; D is undetermined. In germline, CDR1 is LNHDA, CDR2 SQIVND (reference sequence). The CDR3 is made up of 14 amino acids. V lost 3 bases and J lost 6, with 11 bases in between. The DNA of the CDR3 is TGTGCCAGTAGTATGGGAGGACGTTATGAAAAACTGTTTTTT. As protein: CASSMGGRYEKLFF.

This clone was seen a single time. The V call is TRBV28, the J call TRBJ1-2; D uncertain. Trimming left V 5 bases short and J 7 bases short, with 11 bases between. The CDR3 totals 12 residues. CDR1 and CDR2 (germline): MDHEN, SYDVKM. The CDR3 DNA sequence: TGTGCCAGCAGTCCAGGCCCGTCTGGCTACACCTTC. Its protein product is CASSPGPSGYTF.

The chain links TRBV27 to TRBJ2-3; D possibly corresponds to TRBD1 (6 bases). Between the trimmed V and J ends, which lost 7 bases and 6 bases, there was a span of 8 bases. Germline V gene lookup returns CDR1 MNHEY and CDR2 SMNVEV (reference sequence). This CDR3 is built from 11 residues. The chain's CDR3 is CASKRGDTQYF. The CDR3 DNA reads as TGTGCCAGCAAAAGGGGGGATACGCAGTATTTT.

This clone occurred once. The chain uses TRBV7-9 and TRBJ2-1, with TRBD2 identical over 12 bases. This CDR3 has 15 residues. With V trimmed by 5 bases and J by 8 bases, 7 bases remained unmatched. The germline gives CDR1 SEHNR, CDR2 FQNEAQ (reference sequence). The DNA of the CDR3 is TGTGCCAGCAGCAAAGGACTAGCGGGAATCGATGAGCAGTTCTTC. Translated: CASSKGLAGIDEQFF.